One and the same sample provided the 32 T cell receptor beta chains below, sequenced in a study of T cell clonality in common variable immunodeficiency. TCRdb keeps only in-frame clones here, not all; method: immunoSEQ multiplex PCR. Observed in the sample are 25,000 to 30,000 clones, none of them singletons. No antigen has been identified for these receptors. Points from the study as a whole: Reportedly, TCR beta sequences from common variable immunodeficiency showed fewer deletions and N-nucleotide insertions.

Sample: peripheral blood mononuclear cells. The receptor set was obtained from a human donor with common variable immunodeficiency.

This clone was observed a few times. The read gets to within 3 residues of the CDR3 end, and the germline J gene fills in the rest. V usage is TRBV19 and J usage is TRBJ1-1; D perhaps matches TRBD1 (5 bases). The CDR3 is made up of 13 amino acids. The V and J ends lost 8 bases and 5 bases respectively, with 15 bases between them. Germline loops: CDR1 LNHDA, CDR2 SQIVND (reference sequence). CDR3 residues: CASARGRETEAFF. CDR3 DNA (partial): TGTGCCAGTGCTAGGGGTAGGGAGACTGAA.

This clone was observed many times. The CDR3 end falls 3 residues outside the read, so it is completed with the germline J gene. J is TRBJ1-1 and V is TRBV7-9; tentatively, D is TRBD1 (6 bases). V lost 5 bases and J lost 1, with 14 bases in between. Per the germline V gene, CDR1 is SEHNR and CDR2 is FQNEAQ (reference sequence). The CDR3 is 15 residues long. The CDR3 sequence: CASSPIQGRNTEAFF. The CDR3 DNA, read in part, is TGTGCCAGCAGCCCAATACAGGGCCGGAACACTGAA.

This clone was detected only a few times. The read stops 3 residues short of the end of the CDR3; the missing end is completed from the germline J gene. V and J are TRBV7-3 and TRBJ1-5; 8 bases align to TRBD1. Per germline, CDR1 SGHTA and CDR2 FQGTGA. J lost 5 bases, V lost 5 bases, and 2 bases had no gene match. The CDR3 has 13 residues. The CDR3 bases that were read are TGTGCCAGCAGCAAGGACAGGGATCAGCCC. Its translation: CASSKDRDQP. The CDR3 as a whole reads CASSKDRDQPQHF. The variable domain in full, completed from reference TRBV7-3 and TRBJ1-5, reads GAGVSQTPSNKVTEKGKYVELRCDPISGHTALYWYRQSLGQGPEFLIYFQGTGAADDSGLPNDRFFAVRPEGSVSTLKIQRTERGDSAVYLCASSKDRDQPQHFGDGTRLSIL.

Details on this clone: With the read ending 3 residues before the CDR3 end, the germline J gene is used to fill in that end. V usage is TRBV5-5 and J usage is TRBJ2-5; D gene ambiguous. CDR3 length: 15 residues. V lost 2 bases and J 0 bases, leaving 11 bases between the germline ends. The germline CDR1 and CDR2 sequences are SGHKS and YYEKEE (reference sequence). CDR3 in amino acids: CASSFLFSDQETQYF. The part of the CDR3 DNA that was read is TGTGCCAGCAGCTTTCTTTTCTCAGACCAAGAGACC.

The table lists this clone with many counts. The read ends 3 residues shy of where the CDR3 ends; the end is completed using the germline J gene. The gene calls are TRBV5-1 and TRBJ2-6; 8 nucleotides agree with TRBD1. The germline gives CDR1 SGHRS, CDR2 YFSETQ. Trimming removed 2 bases from V and 0 bases from J; junction bases left unmatched: 7. This CDR3 comprises 18 residues. The sequenced CDR3 bases are TGCGCCAGCAGCTTAACAGGACAGGGCTACTCTGGGGCCAACGTC. This encodes CASSLTGQGYSGANV. The CDR3 in full is CASSLTGQGYSGANVLTF.

Comments on this clone: Coverage ceases 3 residues before the CDR3 finishes, and the germline J gene fills in the end. The V gene is TRBV2, the J gene TRBJ1-1; 7 nucleotides agree with TRBD1. Germline V gene sequence: CDR1 SNHLY, CDR2 FYNNEI. CDR3 length: 15 residues. With V trimmed by 6 bases and J by 0 bases, 7 bases remained unmatched. The CDR3 protein is CASRGNRGLNTEAFF. The CDR3 DNA, read in part, is TGTGCCAGCAGGGGGAACAGGGGCTTGAACACTGAA.

This clone was seen more than once but under ten times. The CDR3 end falls 3 residues outside the read, so it is completed with the germline J gene. The V call is TRBV19, the J call TRBJ2-6; 8 positions match TRBD1. The CDR3 is 16 amino acids. CDR1 LNHDA and CDR2 SQIVND come from the germline V gene (reference sequence). Losses at the gene ends were 6 bases for V and 2 bases for J; bases not matched to a gene: 6. The sequenced CDR3 bases are TGTGCCAGTAGGCAGGGGGCTGTTACTGGGGCCAACGTC. Residues: CASRQGAVTGANV. The complete CDR3 reads CASRQGAVTGANVLTF. The variable domain in full, with the rest retrieved from reference TRBV19 and TRBJ2-6, is DGGITQSPKYLFRKEGQNVTLSCEQNLNHDAMYWYRQDPGQGLRLIYYSQIVNDFQKGDIAEGYSVSREKKESFPLTVTSAQKNPTAFYLCASRQGAVTGANVLTFGAGSRLTVL.

This clone appeared a few times. The observed sequence ends 3 residues before the CDR3 terminus, with the missing tail filled in from the germline J gene. The gene calls are TRBV19 and TRBJ1-2; 7 bases line up with TRBD1. Losses at the gene ends were 3 bases for V and 6 bases for J; bases not matched to a gene: 4. This CDR3 region has 13 residues. Germline-derived CDR1 and CDR2 are LNHDA and SQIVND (reference sequence). The CDR3 bases that were read are TGTGCCAGTAGTATCGACAGGGAGAATGGC. As protein: CASSIDRENG. The full CDR3 protein is CASSIDRENGYTF. The full variable domain, completed using reference TRBV19 and TRBJ1-2, is DGGITQSPKYLFRKEGQNVTLSCEQNLNHDAMYWYRQDPGQGLRLIYYSQIVNDFQKGDIAEGYSVSREKKESFPLTVTSAQKNPTAFYLCASSIDRENGYTFGSGTRLTVV.

This clone was seen at least ten times. The read ends 3 residues shy of where the CDR3 ends; the end is completed using the germline J gene. The chain employs TRBV20-1 and TRBJ2-3; 10 nucleotides agree with TRBD2. Germline V CDR1 and CDR2: DFQATT, SNEGSKA (reference sequence). This CDR3 comprises 15 residues. J lost 3 bases, V lost 1 base, and 4 bases had no gene match. The chain's CDR3 is CSARVIAGGTDTQYF. CDR3 DNA (partial): TGCAGTGCTAGAGTGATAGCGGGGGGAACAGATACG.

A note on this clone: Read sequence stops 3 residues before the CDR3 end, and the germline J gene provides the missing end. The chain has TRBV5-1 and TRBJ2-5; 10 positions agree with TRBD2. Germline loops: CDR1 SGHRS, CDR2 YFSETQ. The CDR3 totals 14 residues. Trimming cost V 8 bases and J 5 bases; bases outside gene matches: 9. The CDR3 region is CASKRGGLEETQYF. CDR3 DNA, as far as it was read: TGCGCCAGTAAGCGGGGGGGCCTTGAGGAGACC.

Comment on this clone: Read coverage stops 3 residues before the CDR3 terminus; the germline J gene supplies the remainder. The chain couples TRBV5-1 to TRBJ2-1; D is uncertain. Trimming removed 4 bases from V and 4 bases from J, with 9 bases in between. CDR3 length: 13 residues. Germline loops: CDR1 SGHRS, CDR2 YFSETQ. The CDR3 protein is CASSLPGYNEQFF. The sequenced part of the CDR3 DNA is TGCGCCAGCAGCCTCCCCGGGTACAATGAG.

This clone was detected only a few times. Coverage ceases 3 residues before the CDR3 finishes, and the germline J gene fills in the end. The chain recombines TRBV6-1 with TRBJ1-2, with D perhaps matching TRBD1 (6 bases). Germline V lookup: CDR1 MNHNS, CDR2 SASEGT. Trimming took 0 bases from V and 5 from J, leaving 10 bases between them. The CDR3 has 14 residues. CDR3 sequence: CASSEAIRGYGYTF. The CDR3 bases that were read are TGTGCCAGCAGTGAAGCTATTAGGGGGTATGGC.

This clone was seen ten or more times. The CDR3 end is not reached by the read, which stops 3 residues before it; the germline J gene fills it in. The chain is built from TRBV29-1 and TRBJ2-2; D is undetermined. Germline V gene data show CDR1 as SQVTM and CDR2 as ANQGSEA. Trimming removed 3 bases at V and 2 bases at J, with 7 bases between. The CDR3 length is 13 residues. The CDR3 DNA, read in part, is TGCAGCGTTGATATTCCTAACACCGGGGAG. Translating it yields CSVDIPNTGE. The whole CDR3 sequence reads CSVDIPNTGELFF.

This clone was found a few times. The sequence runs out 3 residues before the end of the CDR3; the remainder is reconstructed from the germline J gene. The chain couples TRBV5-6 to TRBJ2-7; 10 bases match TRBD1. Trimming took 4 bases from V and 6 from J; bases not matched to a gene: 7. Germline CDR1 is SGHDT and CDR2 is YYEEEE. The CDR3 has 14 amino acids. The CDR3 region is CASSPGQGLREQYF. The part of the CDR3 DNA that was read is TGTGCCAGCAGCCCGGGACAGGGGCTACGCGAG. The full variable domain, rest sourced from reference TRBV5-6 and TRBJ2-7, is DAGVTQSPTHLIKTRGQQVTLRCSPKSGHDTVSWYQQALGQGPQFIFQYYEEEERQRGNFPDRFSGHQFPNYSSELNVNALLLGDSALYLCASSPGQGLREQYFGPGTRLTVT.

Concerning this clone itself: The CDR3 end lies 3 residues beyond the end of the read and is filled in from the germline J gene. The chain is built from TRBV2 and TRBJ1-5; D call uncertain. CDR1 is SNHLY, CDR2 FYNNEI, per germline. Trimming cost V 6 bases and J 0 bases, with 9 bases left between them. The CDR3 has 14 amino acids. CDR3 residues: CASSGVYSNQPQHF. Incomplete CDR3 DNA: TGTGCCAGCAGCGGGGTTTATAGCAATCAGCCC.

This clone showed up many times. The read finishes 3 residues shy of the CDR3 end, and the germline J gene is used to complete it. This chain links TRBV2 with TRBJ2-2; D gene uncertain. CDR1 and CDR2 from the germline V gene are SNHLY and FYNNEI. V lost 3 bases and J 1 base, leaving 12 bases between the germline ends. The CDR3 has 16 residues. CDR3 region: CASSEWQAMNTGELFF. CDR3 bases read: TGTGCCAGCAGTGAGTGGCAGGCGATGAACACCGGGGAG.

There are a few counts of this clone. Read sequence stops 3 residues before the CDR3 end, and the germline J gene provides the missing end. V gene TRBV19 combines with J gene TRBJ2-7; 7 bases agree with TRBD1. Germline CDR1 is LNHDA and CDR2 is SQIVND (reference sequence). J was trimmed by 2 bases and V by 4 bases; bases with no gene match: 8. The CDR3 is 15 amino acids. The CDR3 region is CASSRDSYWTYEQYF. The part of the CDR3 DNA that was read is TGTGCCAGTAGTAGGGACAGCTATTGGACCTACGAG.

This clone turned up a few times. At one end the junction does not follow the germline gene, possibly because of a read error. Read coverage stops 3 residues before the CDR3 terminus; the germline J gene supplies the remainder. The chain couples TRBV7-7 to TRBJ2-5; the D gene is possibly TRBD2 (7 bases). The CDR3 is 15 residues long. From germline, CDR1 is SSHAT and CDR2 FNYEAQ (reference sequence). This CDR3 reads CASSLEGGAGETQYF. The covered CDR3 bases are TGTGCTAGCAGCTTAGAGGGGGGGGCCGGGGAGACC. The complete variable domain, with remaining parts taken from reference TRBV7-7 and TRBJ2-5, reads GAGVSQSPRYKVTKRGQDVTLRCDPISSHATLYWYQQALGQGPEFLTYFNYEAQPDKSGLPSDRFSAERPEGSISTLTIQRTEQRDSAMYRCASSLEGGAGETQYFGPGTRLLVL.

This clone has only a few counts. The sequence runs out 3 residues before the end of the CDR3; the remainder is reconstructed from the germline J gene. This rearrangement joins TRBV19 to TRBJ2-6, with D uncertain. The CDR3 length is 16 residues. The germline CDR1 and CDR2 sequences are LNHDA and SQIVND (reference sequence). Deletions cut 3 bases from V and 4 bases from J, with 13 bases between. Incomplete CDR3 DNA: TGTGCCAGTAGTATTTCCCAGCGACCCGGGGCCAACGTC. This encodes CASSISQRPGANV. In full, the CDR3 is CASSISQRPGANVLTF.

There are a few counts of this clone. The sequenced fragment ends 3 residues before the CDR3 boundary, so the rest is inferred from the germline J gene. This chain connects TRBV30 to TRBJ2-7, with D maybe TRBD2 (6 bases). Germline values: CDR1 GTSNPN, CDR2 SVGIG (reference sequence). V lost 2 bases to trimming and J lost 3 bases, with 20 bases between them. CDR3 length: 16 amino acids. CDR3 bases read: TGTGCCTGGAGTACCCTCGGGCGGGGTGCCGACTACGAG. Translating gives CAWSTLGRGADYE. The whole CDR3 protein is CAWSTLGRGADYEQYF.

A remark on this clone: The read gets to within 3 residues of the CDR3 end, and the germline J gene fills in the rest. The J gene is TRBJ1-1, the V gene TRBV6-2 or TRBV6-3; D might be TRBD1 (6 bases). Trimming removed 6 bases at V and 0 bases at J, with 8 bases between. The CDR3 consists of 13 residues. Germline V gene sequence: CDR1 MNHEY, CDR2 SVGEGT. The CDR3: CASSHRVNTEAFF. CDR3 bases read: TGTGCCAGCAGCCACAGGGTGAACACTGAA.

CDR3 in amino acids: CASSLRGQGGSPLHF. CDR3 bases read: TGTGCCAGCAGCTTAAGGGGACAGGGTGGCTCACCC. The chain links TRBV7-3 to TRBJ1-6, with 9 bases matching TRBD1. The CDR3 extends 3 residues past the end of the read, so its final part is completed from the germline J gene. CDR3 length equals 15 residues. Germline values: CDR1 SGHTA, CDR2 FQGTGA. Trimming removed 1 base from V and 10 bases from J; junction bases left unmatched: 5.

With regard to this clone: From the germline J gene comes the end of the CDR3, since the read stops 3 residues before it. The V gene is TRBV30, the J gene TRBJ1-4; D perhaps matches TRBD1 (5 bases). CDR1 is GTSNPN, CDR2 SVGIG, per germline (reference sequence). V shed 5 bases and J shed 1 base, with 8 bases lying between them. The CDR3 consists of 13 residues. The CDR3 region is CAWSQGTNEKLFF. Incomplete CDR3 DNA: TGTGCCTGGTCGCAGGGAACTAATGAAAAA.

Notes on this clone: The read ends 3 residues early relative to the CDR3; the germline J gene fills the gap. The same CDR3 arises from other DNA sequences in this sample as well. The rearrangement uses TRBV6-2 or TRBV6-3 and TRBJ1-6, with D possibly TRBD1 on 5 matching bases. CDR3 length: 14 amino acids. CDR1 is MNHEY and CDR2 is SVGEGT in the germline V gene. V shed 6 bases and J shed 7 bases, with 13 bases lying between them. The part of the CDR3 DNA that was read is TGTGCCAGCAGCCCCCGGGGGTTCAATTCACCC. It specifies CASSPRGFNSP. The whole CDR3 protein is CASSPRGFNSPLHF.

There are many counts of this clone. The CDR3 is cut off 3 residues early in the read; its end comes from the germline J gene. This sequence joins TRBV2 and TRBJ2-5; weak D call: TRBD1 (5 bases). CDR1 is SNHLY and CDR2 is FYNNEI in the germline V gene. The V gene lost 7 bases and the J gene lost 4 bases, with 10 bases spanning the gap. CDR3 length equals 12 residues. The CDR3 loop is CASTRAVETQYF. The CDR3 bases that were read are TGTGCCAGCACCAGGGCCGTAGAGACC.

By share, this clone ranks as medium-sized. Coverage ceases 3 residues before the CDR3 finishes, and the germline J gene fills in the end. J is TRBJ1-3 and V is TRBV5-6; D remains ambiguous. CDR3 length equals 15 residues. The germline gives CDR1 SGHDT, CDR2 YYEEEE. Trimming left V 1 base short and J 1 base short, with 9 bases between. Incomplete CDR3 DNA: TGTGCCAGCAGCTTGATGCGAGGGTCTGGAAACACC. It translates to CASSLMRGSGNT. The CDR3, in full, reads CASSLMRGSGNTIYF. Variable domain in full (rest from reference TRBV5-6 and TRBJ1-3): DAGVTQSPTHLIKTRGQQVTLRCSPKSGHDTVSWYQQALGQGPQFIFQYYEEEERQRGNFPDRFSGHQFPNYSSELNVNALLLGDSALYLCASSLMRGSGNTIYFGEGSWLTVV.

This clone was seen a few times. The CDR3 end falls 3 residues outside the read, so it is completed with the germline J gene. This sequence joins TRBV5-1 and TRBJ2-5; 16 bases fit TRBD2. The V segment lost 4 bases and the J segment 4 bases; nucleotides outside the gene matches: 7. The CDR3 sequence is 17 residues long. Germline lookup yields CDR1 SGHRS and CDR2 YFSETQ. The sequenced CDR3 bases are TGCGCCAGCAGCCTCGGGACTAGCGGGGGGGCCCCAGAGACC. Translating it yields CASSLGTSGGAPET. The entire CDR3 protein is CASSLGTSGGAPETQYF.

On this clone: The read is 3 residues too short to cover the CDR3 end, so that end is filled in from the germline J gene. Other DNA sequences from this sample encode an identical CDR3 as well. The chain links TRBV7-9 to TRBJ1-4, with 9 bases that match TRBD1. The junction had 5 bases not matched to a gene; V was cut back by 5 bases and J by 10 bases. There are 13 residues in the CDR3. Germline V gene lookup returns CDR1 SEHNR and CDR2 FQNEAQ (reference sequence). The DNA read from the CDR3 is TGTGCCAGCAGCAGGGACAGGGTTGGAAAA. Residues: CASSRDRVGK. The full CDR3 protein reads CASSRDRVGKLFF.

This clone has at least ten counts. From the germline J gene comes the end of the CDR3, since the read stops 3 residues before it. This chain connects TRBV6-2 or TRBV6-3 to TRBJ1-2; 7 bases align to TRBD1. J was trimmed by 4 bases and V by 5 bases; bases with no gene match: 10. Per germline, CDR1 MNHEY and CDR2 SVGEGT. The CDR3 is made up of 15 amino acids. The CDR3 sequence is CASSPQDRSSYGYTF. The covered CDR3 bases are TGTGCCAGCAGTCCCCAGGACAGGAGTAGCTATGGC.

This clone was detected ten times or more. The read comes to an end 3 residues before the CDR3 does, leaving the germline J gene to fill in the end. The chain carries TRBV19 and TRBJ1-1; D gene ambiguous. Germline V gene lookup returns CDR1 LNHDA and CDR2 SQIVND (reference sequence). V lost 2 bases to trimming and J lost 5 bases, with 9 bases between them. This CDR3 has 13 amino acids. The CDR3 here is CASSIRSRTEAFF. The sequenced part of the CDR3 DNA is TGTGCCAGTAGTATAAGGTCTAGGACTGAA.

This clone was seen a few times. Read coverage stops 3 residues before the CDR3 terminus; the germline J gene supplies the remainder. The rearrangement joins TRBV5-1 to TRBJ1-2, with D unclear. CDR1 and CDR2 (germline): SGHRS, YFSETQ. V dropped 0 bases and J dropped 1 base, with 4 bases sitting between them. The CDR3 has 13 residues. The CDR3 DNA, read in part, is TGCGCCAGCAGCTTGGACAGTAACTATGGC. Residues: CASSLDSNYG. The entire CDR3 protein is CASSLDSNYGYTF.

Notes on this clone: Read coverage stops 3 residues before the CDR3 terminus; the germline J gene supplies the remainder. The V and J genes are TRBV29-1 and TRBJ2-5, with D perhaps matching TRBD1 (6 bases). Germline loops: CDR1 SQVTM, CDR2 ANQGSEA. The CDR3 contains 12 residues. Trimming took 5 bases from V and 5 from J, leaving 12 bases between them. The sequenced part of the CDR3 DNA is TGCAGCGTTATCAGGGGTGGGGAGACC. It codes for CSVIRGGET. The CDR3, in full, reads CSVIRGGETQYF.